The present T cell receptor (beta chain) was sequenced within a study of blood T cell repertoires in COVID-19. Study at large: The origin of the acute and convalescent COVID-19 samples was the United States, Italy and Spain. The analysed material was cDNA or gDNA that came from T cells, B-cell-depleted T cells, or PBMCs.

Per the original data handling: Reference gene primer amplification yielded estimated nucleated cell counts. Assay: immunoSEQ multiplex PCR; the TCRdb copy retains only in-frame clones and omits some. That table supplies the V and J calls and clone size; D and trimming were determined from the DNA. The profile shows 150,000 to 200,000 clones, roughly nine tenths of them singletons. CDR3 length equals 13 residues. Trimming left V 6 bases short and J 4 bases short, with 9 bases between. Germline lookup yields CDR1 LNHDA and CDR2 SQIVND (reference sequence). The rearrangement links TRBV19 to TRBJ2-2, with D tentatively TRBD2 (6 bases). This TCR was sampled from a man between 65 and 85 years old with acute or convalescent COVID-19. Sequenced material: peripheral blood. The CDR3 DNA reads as TGTGCCAGTAGAAAGGGAGGCACCGGGGAGCTGTTTTTT. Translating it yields CASRKGGTGELFF.